A selection of T cell receptor beta chains follows, all from one sample in a study of T cells in Graves' hyperthyroidism and ophthalmopathy. Via MiXCR, TCRdb re-called the multiplex PCR reads, giving one row per CDR3 protein. This sample has hundreds of thousands of distinct CDR3 sequences; 38% occur once, and the top ten carry 7.5% to 9.5%. The sequencing sample was made of blood. The receptor source for this set is a young man with Graves' hyperthyroidism. CDR3s leave out the opening cysteine and the closing phenylalanine or tryptophan. Fields, in order: V gene, clone size, J gene, CDR3 protein. Part of the rows lack a size; the others show once, few, many or a class for expanded clones.

>TRBV5-1|-|TRBJ2-7
ASGGTGYHEQY
>TRBV9|-|TRBJ2-7
ASTLGGAQY
>TRBV15|many|TRBJ2-7
ATSRESDSNTYEQY
>TRBV29-1|-|TRBJ2-7
SVAGGRMTYEQY
>TRBV15|many|TRBJ1-4
ATSREPSGTVNEKLF
>TRBV6-4|-|TRBJ1-3
ASSYGSLTGALGNTIY
>TRBV7-2|-|TRBJ2-6
ASSPRGSFIAHNVLT
>TRBV10-3|-|TRBJ2-7
ASRSSSAYEQY
>TRBV11-1|-|TRBJ2-2
ASSLPGLAGGGELF
>TRBV11-3|-|TRBJ2-5
ASSQDTGPRETQY
>TRBV15|many|TRBJ1-2
ATSRERLFSNGYT
>TRBV7-2|-|TRBJ1-2
ASRGAGSGSSGYT
>TRBV7-9|-|TRBJ2-7
ASSPRDAGTGDREQY
>TRBV5-5|-|TRBJ2-7
ASSLASWQGNYEQY
>TRBV2|many|TRBJ1-6
ASSETGTRNSPLH
>TRBV12-3/TRBV12-4|many|TRBJ1-4
ASSLVGKLF
>TRBV7-3|once|TRBJ1-4
ASSAGTGRTEKLF
>TRBV29-1|many|TRBJ1-2
SVTGIYGYT
>TRBV7-9|many|TRBJ1-6
ASSLVYGTGDSPLH
>TRBV29-1|many|TRBJ1-2
SVVGTGDWTGYGYT
>TRBV9|-|TRBJ2-5
ASSVGQDQETQY
>TRBV7-6|-|TRBJ1-1
ASSYGGRLAF
>TRBV7-8|many|TRBJ2-7
ASSLAYDEQY
>TRBV6-2/TRBV6-3|-|TRBJ2-5
ASSPGTSGPPRETQY
>TRBV25-1|many|TRBJ1-2
ASSEPGTGDGYT
>TRBV2|-|TRBJ1-6
ASSPQGAKNSPLH
>TRBV5-1|few|TRBJ2-7
ASSQEDGYEQY
>TRBV4-2|-|TRBJ1-2
ASGQGTRDYGYT
>TRBV9|few|TRBJ2-5
ASSPADSGQETQY
>TRBV20-1|few|TRBJ2-7
SARYTRLAVGYEQY
>TRBV7-2|few|TRBJ1-4
ASSLESTLIGDEKLF
>TRBV7-2|few|TRBJ2-7
ASRSAVTQYEQY
>TRBV29-1|many|TRBJ2-2
SVGGVYTGELF
>TRBV7-8|few|TRBJ1-5
ASKNRGPNQPQH
>TRBV13|-|TRBJ2-2
ASSFLTGFSTGELF
>TRBV20-1|many|TRBJ1-5
SASTGYSNQPQH
>TRBV19|-|TRBJ1-4
ASSSIAGPAGEKLF